These T cell receptor beta chains were read from a single sample in a study of shared clonotypes between healthy human individuals. Only in-frame clones appear in the TCRdb table, and some are missing; sequencing was by immunoSEQ multiplex PCR. The sample lists approximately 2.4 million clones, 95% occurring once. The specimen was naive CD4+ T cells sorted from blood. These receptors came from a man aged 18 to 35 in good health. Each CDR3 is given with its conserved first and last residue.

v_call: TRBV7-8
cdr3_length: 13
cdr3_aa: CASSSGVSTEAFF

v_call: TRBV10-2
cdr3_length: 14
cdr3_aa: CASSSWTANYGYTF

v_call: TRBV5-4
cdr3_length: 15
cdr3_aa: CASSGASGGLYEQYF

v_call: TRBV4-1
cdr3_length: 17
cdr3_aa: CASSQELAGGRSDEQYF

v_call: TRBV11-2
cdr3_length: 16
cdr3_aa: CASSRLSGATNEKLFF

v_call: TRBV4-1
cdr3_length: 13
cdr3_aa: CASSPPGQGQAFF

v_call: TRBV19
cdr3_length: 16
cdr3_aa: CASSMSTGGTNQPQHF

v_call: TRBV7-2
cdr3_length: 18
cdr3_aa: CASSLRRLSGRIFSEQYF

v_call: TRBV27
cdr3_length: 12
cdr3_aa: CASRPSAGELFF

v_call: TRBV5-6
cdr3_length: 16
cdr3_aa: CASSLSKGLGNQPQHF

v_call: TRBV28
cdr3_length: 16
cdr3_aa: CASSLAGKANTGELFF

v_call: TRBV18
cdr3_length: 16
cdr3_aa: CASSPLTGPVTGELFF

v_call: TRBV15
cdr3_length: 15
cdr3_aa: CASDRGGSGANVLTF

v_call: TRBV7-9
cdr3_length: 13
cdr3_aa: CASSLAGSYEQYF

v_call: TRBV30
cdr3_length: 14
cdr3_aa: CAWMRGQRNSPLHF

v_call: TRBV4-1
cdr3_length: 15
cdr3_aa: CASSQKGGMNTEAFF

v_call: TRBV7-6
cdr3_length: 14
cdr3_aa: CASSRDSGANVLTF

v_call: TRBV9
cdr3_length: 15
cdr3_aa: CASSVAASGIQRQYF

v_call: TRBV6-5
cdr3_length: 16
cdr3_aa: CASSLGGASSYNEQFF

v_call: TRBV7-2
cdr3_length: 15
cdr3_aa: CASSFRLAGEYEQYF

v_call: TRBV4-1
cdr3_length: 16
cdr3_aa: CASSQGQGAPYNEQFF

v_call: TRBV28
cdr3_length: 16
cdr3_aa: CASSRSGPPRLDTQYF

v_call: TRBV2
cdr3_length: 16
cdr3_aa: CASIQDSGLGANVLTF

v_call: TRBV28
cdr3_length: 17
cdr3_aa: CASSLTSGGPWEGEQYF

v_call: TRBV25-1
cdr3_length: 15
cdr3_aa: CASSNLAGAPDTQYF

v_call: TRBV25-1
cdr3_length: 14
cdr3_aa: CASGAAGANEKLFF

v_call: TRBV29-1
cdr3_length: 14
cdr3_aa: CSVGGLGSYNEQFF

v_call: TRBV11-2
cdr3_length: 14
cdr3_aa: CASSPAGVSSPLHF

v_call: TRBV7-9
cdr3_length: 15
cdr3_aa: CASSSGQGGRVALHF

v_call: TRBV5-4
cdr3_length: 16
cdr3_aa: CASSSRQERAGTEAFF

v_call: TRBV5-1
cdr3_length: 15
cdr3_aa: CASSLDSGAKGTQYF

v_call: TRBV29-1
cdr3_length: 11
cdr3_aa: CSVLEENEQFF

v_call: TRBV6-1
cdr3_length: 15
cdr3_aa: CASSDPGQGNYGYTF

v_call: TRBV6-1
cdr3_length: 13
cdr3_aa: CASSETVRQPQHF

v_call: TRBV6-1
cdr3_length: 9
cdr3_aa: CASGWELFF

v_call: TRBV6-1
cdr3_length: 15
cdr3_aa: CASSKIGTRDNEQFF

v_call: TRBV10-1
cdr3_length: 12
cdr3_aa: CAVPTGTYEQFF

v_call: TRBV5-4
cdr3_length: 15
cdr3_aa: CASSLEQGNTGELFF

v_call: TRBV6-6
cdr3_length: 15
cdr3_aa: CASTNGGRGLETQYF

v_call: TRBV10-3
cdr3_length: 12
cdr3_aa: CAISPGDQPQHF

v_call: TRBV4-3
cdr3_length: 13
cdr3_aa: CASSQGSGNEQFF

v_call: TRBV7-9
cdr3_length: 12
cdr3_aa: CASGWQEETQYF

v_call: TRBV19
cdr3_length: 14
cdr3_aa: CASSMGGSTLQQYF

v_call: TRBV28
cdr3_length: 15
cdr3_aa: CASSKYPHNAGELFF

v_call: TRBV2
cdr3_length: 11
cdr3_aa: CASVFHRGQFF

v_call: TRBV7-9
cdr3_length: 17
cdr3_aa: CASSRLEGPATNEKLFF

v_call: TRBV19
cdr3_length: 18
cdr3_aa: CATVPRFSGTASNQPQHF

v_call: TRBV28
cdr3_length: 12
cdr3_aa: CASSSGSYEQYF

v_call: TRBV7-8
cdr3_length: 15
cdr3_aa: CASSLPGDLTYEQYF

v_call: TRBV2
cdr3_length: 16
cdr3_aa: CASSETRGQVGREQYF

v_call: TRBV19
cdr3_length: 15
cdr3_aa: CASSVGQRMNTEAFF

v_call: TRBV7-9
cdr3_length: 15
cdr3_aa: CASSLWVDRDYEQYF

v_call: TRBV6-5
cdr3_length: 12
cdr3_aa: CASSSVPNEQFF

v_call: TRBV7-9
cdr3_length: 13
cdr3_aa: CASSLAPGEKLFF

v_call: TRBV5-1
cdr3_length: 14
cdr3_aa: CASSWASGKVEQFF

v_call: TRBV7-9
cdr3_length: 14
cdr3_aa: CASSPAGGNQPQHF